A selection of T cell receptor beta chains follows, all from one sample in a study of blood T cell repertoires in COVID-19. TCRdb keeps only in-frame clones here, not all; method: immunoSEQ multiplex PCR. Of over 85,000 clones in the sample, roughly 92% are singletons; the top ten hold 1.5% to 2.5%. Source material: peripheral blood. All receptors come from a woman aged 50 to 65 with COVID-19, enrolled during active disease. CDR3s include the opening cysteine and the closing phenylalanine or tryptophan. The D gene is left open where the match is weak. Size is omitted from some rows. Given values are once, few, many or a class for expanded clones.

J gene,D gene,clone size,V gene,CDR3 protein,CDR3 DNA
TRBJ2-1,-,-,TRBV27,CASRSGDEQFF,TGTGCCAGCAGGTCAGGGGATGAGCAGTTCTTC
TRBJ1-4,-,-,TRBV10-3,CAISESRNEKLFF,TGTGCCATCAGTGAGTCGCGTAATGAAAAACTGTTTTTT
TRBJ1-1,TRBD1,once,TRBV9,CASSVGLGTVRTEAFF,TGTGCCAGCAGCGTAGGGCTGGGGACAGTGAGGACTGAAGCTTTCTTT
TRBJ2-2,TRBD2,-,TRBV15,CATSTGTRGELFF,TGTGCCACCAGCACCGGGACTAGAGGGGAGCTGTTTTTT
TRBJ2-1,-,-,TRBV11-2,CASSPFSGNNEQFF,TGTGCCAGCAGCCCATTCTCGGGGAACAATGAGCAGTTCTTC
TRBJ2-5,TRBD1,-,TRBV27,CASSHQTGRMGETQYF,TGTGCCAGCAGTCACCAGACAGGGCGGATGGGAGAGACCCAGTACTTC
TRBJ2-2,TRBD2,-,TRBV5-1,CASSLGSGGATGELFF,TGCGCCAGCAGCTTGGGAAGCGGGGGCGCGACCGGGGAGCTGTTTTTT
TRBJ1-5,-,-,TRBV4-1,CASSPEDGDQPQHF,TGCGCCAGCAGCCCAGAGGACGGGGATCAGCCCCAGCATTTT
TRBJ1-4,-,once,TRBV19,CASTLSATNEKLFF,TGTGCCAGTACCCTCTCTGCAACTAATGAAAAACTGTTTTTT
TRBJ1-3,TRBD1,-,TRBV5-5,CASSLGDSYSAPMF,TGTGCCAGCAGCTTGGGGGACAGTTACTCTGCCCCGATGTTT
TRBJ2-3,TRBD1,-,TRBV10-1,CASSLDRLATDTQYF,TGCGCCAGCAGCCTGGACAGGCTAGCAACAGATACGCAGTATTTT
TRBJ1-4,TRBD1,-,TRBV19,CATRTGEKLFF,TGTGCCACTCGGACAGGGGAAAAACTGTTTTTT
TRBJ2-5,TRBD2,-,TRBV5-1,CASSSGTSFETQYF,TGCGCCAGCAGCTCGGGGACTAGCTTTGAGACCCAGTACTTC
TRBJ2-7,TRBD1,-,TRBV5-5,CASRFGQGRFAYEQYF,TGTGCCAGCAGATTCGGACAGGGGAGGTTTGCCTACGAGCAGTACTTC
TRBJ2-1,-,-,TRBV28,CASSPRTGGGYNEQFF,TGTGCCAGCAGTCCCCGAACAGGGGGGGGCTACAATGAGCAGTTCTTC
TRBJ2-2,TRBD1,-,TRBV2,CATGTGYTGELFF,TGTGCCACCGGGACAGGGTACACCGGGGAGCTGTTTTTT
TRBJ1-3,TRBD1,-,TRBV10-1,CASSSDRLTGNTIYF,TGCGCCAGCTCCTCGGACAGGCTAACTGGAAACACCATATATTTT
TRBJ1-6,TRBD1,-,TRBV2,CASSERAGGISPLHF,TGTGCCAGCAGTGAAAGGGCAGGGGGTATTTCACCCCTCCACTTT
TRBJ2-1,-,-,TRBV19,CASRGGHYSYNEQFF,TGTGCCAGTAGAGGTGGACATTACTCCTACAATGAGCAGTTCTTC
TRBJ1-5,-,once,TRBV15,CATSREGRGQPQHF,TGTGCCACCAGCAGAGAAGGGCGGGGACAGCCCCAGCATTTT
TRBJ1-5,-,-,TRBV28,CASSPSPLGAQPQHF,TGTGCCAGCAGCCCCTCGCCCCTAGGGGCCCAGCCCCAGCATTTT
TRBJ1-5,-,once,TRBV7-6,CASSLGVGGGQPQHF,TGTGCCAGCAGCTTAGGGGTCGGGGGAGGACAGCCCCAGCATTTT
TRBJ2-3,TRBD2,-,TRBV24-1,CATSDSGGSSTDTQYF,TGTGCCACCAGTGATTCGGGGGGGAGTAGCACAGATACGCAGTATTTT